The 8 T cell receptor beta chains reported below all come from one sample, sequenced in a study of spatial heterogeneity in lung cancer. Regarding the study as a whole: Tracking of tumor mutation counts was seen in expanded intratumoral alpha and beta TCR counts.

TCRdb called the 5' RACE reads again in MiXCR, with one record for every CDR3 protein. The sample lists some 9,300 distinct CDR3 sequences, roughly 51% seen once, with about 28% in the top ten. The time point is: sample taken at primary tumor resection. No antigens are known for them. This specimen was lung tumor tissue, taken at surgery. All receptors come from a female donor with early-stage non-small cell lung cancer.

This clonotype occurred a few times. Since the library was made to target alpha chains, this beta chain is a stray read and its abundance is not meaningful. The chain employs TRBV19 and TRBJ1-1; D gene unclear. Trimming removed 3 bases from V and 7 bases from J, with 6 bases in between. This CDR3 contains 11 residues. Germline V gene data show CDR1 as LNHDA and CDR2 as SQIVND (reference sequence). CDR3 amino acids: CASSIKVEAFF. The DNA for the CDR3 is TGTGCCAGTAGTATCAAGGTTGAAGCTTTCTTT.

In regard to this clonotype: Within a library made for alpha chains, this beta chain is off target, and its count is uninformative. The rearrangement joins TRBV4-2 to TRBJ2-3, with D perhaps TRBD2 (7 bases). Germline V gene lookup returns CDR1 LGHNA and CDR2 YNFKEQ. The CDR3 covers 16 residues. Trimming pared 0 bases from V and 1 base from J, leaving 11 bases between. CDR3 nucleotides: TGTGCCAGCAGCCAAGACGGGGGGCGGGGCACAGATACGCAGTATTTT. It encodes CASSQDGGRGTDTQYF.

With respect to this clonotype: The library was designed around alpha chains, so this beta chain is a stray read whose abundance carries little weight. The V call is TRBV7-3, the J call TRBJ2-3, with a possible D match to TRBD1 (5 bases). The CDR3 spans 14 residues. Trimming stripped 5 bases from V and 0 bases from J, with 9 bases between. The germline gives CDR1 SGHTA, CDR2 FQGTGA. The CDR3 DNA sequence: TGTGCCAGCAGCATCACAGGCAGCACAGATACGCAGTATTTT. Translated, it gives CASSITGSTDTQYF.

For this clonotype: Because this beta chain is a stray read in a library intended to capture alpha chains, its abundance should not be given much weight. The J gene is TRBJ2-3, the V gene TRBV12-3 or TRBV12-4, with D maybe TRBD1 (5 bases). This CDR3 has 15 amino acids. With 5 bases removed from V and 1 base from J, the gap between germline ends came to 13 bases. The CDR3 DNA reads TGTGCCAGCAGTCGAACCGACAGAGGCACAGATACGCAGTATTTT. It yields the protein CASSRTDRGTDTQYF.

This clonotype has a handful of counts. A library prepared for alpha chains yielded this beta chain as an off-target read; its size is of little meaning. This chain connects TRBV4-2 to TRBJ1-1, with D perhaps TRBD1 (5 bases). This CDR3 comprises 15 residues. V was cut by 4 bases and J by 2 bases, with 14 bases left in between. The germline V gene has CDR1 LGHNA and CDR2 YNFKEQ. CDR3 amino acids: CASSREYGANTEAFF. The CDR3 coding sequence is TGTGCCAGCAGCCGAGAGTACGGGGCTAACACTGAAGCTTTCTTT.

Turning to this clonotype: Found in a library prepared for alpha chains, this beta chain is an off-target read, and its abundance has little meaning. V and J are TRBV20-1 and TRBJ1-5; D gene unclear. The germline V gene has CDR1 DFQATT and CDR2 SNEGSKA (reference sequence). Between the trimmed V and J ends, which lost 0 bases and 0 bases, there was a span of 9 bases. The CDR3 totals 15 residues. The CDR3 spells CSARDLQNSNQPQHF. The CDR3 DNA reads TGCAGTGCTAGAGATTTGCAGAATAGCAATCAGCCCCAGCATTTT.

This clonotype was counted a single time. This beta chain represents an off-target read in a library built for alpha chains; its size is of limited meaning. The rearrangement uses TRBV5-6 and TRBJ1-5, with D hard to call. CDR3 length equals 15 residues. Trimming removed 0 bases from V and 3 bases from J, with 10 bases in between. The V gene's germline CDR1 is SGHDT and CDR2 YYEEEE. In DNA form, the CDR3 reads TGTGCCAGCAGCTTGGGGTGGTCTCCCAATCAGCCCCAGCATTTT. This sequence encodes CASSLGWSPNQPQHF.

This clonotype was counted only a few times. This beta chain was picked up by a library intended for alpha chains and is off target, so its count carries little meaning. The chain combines TRBV7-9 with TRBJ2-5, with a possible D match to TRBD1 (5 bases). The germline V and J ends were trimmed by 5 bases and 6 bases, with 19 bases remaining between them. CDR1 SEHNR and CDR2 FQNEAQ come from the germline V gene (reference sequence). The length of the CDR3 is 15 residues. CDR3 sequence: CASSPTGRSQQTQYF. The CDR3 bases are TGTGCCAGCAGCCCTACAGGCCGGTCACAACAGACCCAGTACTTC.